The TCR beta chain described here comes from a study of coeliac disease. Generated by immunoSEQ multiplex PCR, the TCRdb table keeps only in-frame clones and is missing some. Of some 3,900 clones listed, around 60% were seen once; the top ten hold around 20%. Source material: lymphocytes from the gut lamina propria. The TCR sequence derives from a woman aged 30 to 39 without celiac disease.

For the CDR3, the DNA is TGCGCCAGCAGCTTGGATCGAGGGCGGGGGGCGCAATATGAAAAACTGTTTTTT. Translated: CASSLDRGRGAQYEKLFF. J is TRBJ1-4 and V is TRBV5-1; possibly TRBD1 for D (6 bases). V lost 0 bases and J 6 bases, leaving 21 bases between the germline ends. The CDR3 is made up of 18 amino acids. Germline lookup yields CDR1 SGHRS and CDR2 YFSETQ.